These 26 T cell receptor beta chains came from one sample sequenced in a study of T cells in women clearing cervical HPV infection (dated by TCRdb to between 2017 and 2018). The library relied on the immunoSEQ multiplex PCR assay. Here the immuneACCESS table is served through TCRdb, limited to in-frame sequences with V and J called. Missing clones are a known gap in these copies; in checked studies unresolved V genes cover under half, and the rest lacks a known reason. Per the sample table, the count is roughly 40,000 clones. The ten largest make up approximately 1.2% of the sample. Sequencing was performed on blood buffy coat. These TCRs come from a woman between 18 and 70 years old with a cervical HPV16 infection that either progressed to CIN3+ or cleared (not recorded which).

CDR3 DNA, as far as it was read: TGTGCCAGCAGACGTCCCGGGACAGGGAACGAG. It yields the protein CASRRPGTGNE. The full CDR3 is CASRRPGTGNEQYF. This chain joins TRBV7-2 and TRBJ2-7; TRBD1 agrees at 9 bases. From the germline J gene comes the end of the CDR3, since the read stops 3 residues before it. The junction had 8 bases not matched to a gene; V was cut back by 6 bases and J by 5 bases. CDR1 SGHTA and CDR2 FQGNSA come from the germline V gene. CDR3 length: 14 residues.

A note on this clone: The read halts 3 residues ahead of the CDR3 end, with the missing end drawn from the germline J gene. The rearrangement joins TRBV28 to TRBJ2-7; tentatively, D is TRBD2 (7 bases). The CDR3 has 13 residues. The germline V gene has CDR1 MDHEN and CDR2 SYDVKM. Trimming cost V 8 bases and J 2 bases, with 13 bases left between them. CDR3: CASHMGGPYEQYF. CDR3 DNA, as far as it was read: TGTGCCAGCCACATGGGGGGGCCCTACGAG.

In the case of this clone: The DNA ends 3 residues before the CDR3 does, and the rest of the CDR3 is filled in from the germline J gene. The chain uses TRBV29-1 and TRBJ2-2; TRBD2 is a possible D gene (6 bases). This CDR3 spans 12 amino acids. Germline V gene data show CDR1 as SQVTM and CDR2 as ANQGSEA. CDR3 region: CSVASRGSPLFF. Incomplete CDR3 DNA: TGCAGCGTTGCCAGTCGGGGGAGCCCG.

Turning to this clone: The read falls 3 residues short of the CDR3 end, and the missing part is taken from the germline J gene. The chain recombines TRBV2 with TRBJ1-2; D is ambiguous. The CDR3 contains 13 residues. Germline V gives CDR1 SNHLY, CDR2 FYNNEI. The CDR3 here is CASSESNRVDYTF. The sequenced CDR3 bases are TGTGCCAGCAGTGAATCGAATAGGGTCGAC.

As for this clone: The observed sequence ends 3 residues before the CDR3 terminus, with the missing tail filled in from the germline J gene. This chain uses TRBV20-1 with TRBJ2-5; 9 nucleotides match TRBD2. CDR3 length: 13 residues. Germline CDR1 and CDR2: DFQATT and SNEGSKA (reference sequence). With 1 base clipped from V and 5 bases from J, the junction kept 2 bases outside the gene matches. The CDR3 spells CSARGGGAETQYF. Incomplete CDR3 DNA: TGCAGTGCTAGAGGCGGGGGGGCTGAGACC.

With regard to this clone: The read halts 3 residues ahead of the CDR3 end, with the missing end drawn from the germline J gene. The chain links TRBV7-7 to TRBJ2-1; TRBD1 matches at 7 bases. CDR3 size: 15 residues. V gave up 3 bases and J gave up 2 bases; unmatched junction bases: 4. The germline V gene encodes CDR1 SSHAT and CDR2 FNYEAQ (reference sequence). CDR3 DNA, as far as it was read: TGTGCCAGCAGCTTTTCCGGGACAGCCTACAATGAG. Translating gives CASSFSGTAYNE. Given in full, the CDR3 is CASSFSGTAYNEQFF.

On this clone itself: The CDR3 end lies 3 residues beyond the end of the read and is filled in from the germline J gene. This rearrangement joins TRBV7-9 to TRBJ1-5; 8 nucleotides agree with TRBD1. Germline-derived CDR1 and CDR2 are SEHNR and FQNEAQ (reference sequence). With 5 bases clipped from V and 6 bases from J, the junction kept 9 bases outside the gene matches. This CDR3 spans 15 amino acids. CDR3: CASSPGQGMFQPQHF. The part of the CDR3 DNA that was read is TGTGCCAGCAGCCCCGGACAGGGAATGTTTCAGCCC.

To note about this clone: The read comes to an end 3 residues before the CDR3 does, leaving the germline J gene to fill in the end. The chain combines TRBV7-2 with TRBJ2-1, with 9 bases that match TRBD2. The germline V gene encodes CDR1 SGHTA and CDR2 FQGNSA. V trimming: 6 bases; J trimming: 2 bases; junction bases outside the gene matches: 5. The CDR3 sequence is 15 residues long. CDR3 loop: CASSYSGGTYNEQFF. The covered CDR3 bases are TGTGCCAGCAGTTATAGCGGGGGTACCTACAATGAG.

About this clone: The CDR3 end lies 3 residues beyond the end of the read and is filled in from the germline J gene. This chain links TRBV29-1 with TRBJ1-4, with 9 positions matching TRBD1. V was clipped by 7 bases and J by 4 bases; unmatched bases: 7. In germline, CDR1 is SQVTM, CDR2 ANQGSEA. CDR3 length equals 14 residues. Partial CDR3 DNA: TGCAGCGCGCGACAGGGGGTGGGTAATGAAAAA. This codes for CSARQGVGNEK. The complete CDR3 reads CSARQGVGNEKLFF.

In regard to this clone: Sequencing ends 3 residues short of the CDR3 end; the germline J gene provides the rest. The J gene is TRBJ2-5, the V gene TRBV20-1; TRBD2 matches 9 bases. There are 16 residues in the CDR3. The trim removed 0 bases at V and 5 bases at J, leaving 10 bases unmatched. Germline V gives CDR1 DFQATT, CDR2 SNEGSKA (reference sequence). CDR3 DNA, as far as it was read: TGCAGTGCTAGAGAGCCAGCGGGGGGACTCACGGAGACC. It translates to CSAREPAGGLTET. The complete CDR3 protein is CSAREPAGGLTETQYF.

On this clone itself: Read sequence stops 3 residues before the CDR3 end, and the germline J gene provides the missing end. The chain couples TRBV20-1 to TRBJ1-3; D is unclear. Trimming left V 5 bases short and J 2 bases short, with 10 bases between. The CDR3 has 13 amino acids. Looked up from germline, CDR1 is DFQATT and CDR2 is SNEGSKA (reference sequence). CDR3 DNA (partial): TGCAGTGCTTGGACTGCCGCTGGAAACACC. Protein product: CSAWTAAGNT. The CDR3 in its entirety is CSAWTAAGNTIYF.

For this clone: The CDR3 end lies 3 residues beyond the end of the read and is filled in from the germline J gene. The chain joins TRBV6-2 or TRBV6-3 to TRBJ1-2; TRBD1 is a possible D gene (6 bases). CDR3 length: 13 amino acids. Germline assignment: CDR1 MNHEY and CDR2 SVGEGT. The CDR3 DNA, read in part, is TGTGCCAGCAGCTCTCTGGGGGCAGGGGGC. Translation: CASSSLGAGG. The CDR3 as a whole reads CASSSLGAGGYTF.

Comment on this clone: The sequenced fragment ends 3 residues before the CDR3 boundary, so the rest is inferred from the germline J gene. This chain connects TRBV5-1 to TRBJ2-5, with D perhaps TRBD1 (6 bases). Germline V gene data show CDR1 as SGHRS and CDR2 as YFSETQ. The V end lost 0 bases, the J end lost 5 bases, and 11 bases lay between the germline ends. This CDR3 has 14 residues. The DNA read from the CDR3 is TGCGCCAGCAGCTTGGCTGGGGGCCGGGAGACC. It codes for CASSLAGGRET. The whole CDR3 region reads CASSLAGGRETQYF. The full variable domain, its missing parts supplied by reference TRBV5-1 and TRBJ2-5, is KAGVTQTPRYLIKTRGQQVTLSCSPISGHRSVSWYQQTPGQGLQFLFEYFSETQRNKGNFPGRFSGRQFSNSRSEMNVSTLELGDSALYLCASSLAGGRETQYFGPGTRLLVL.

Comment on this clone: Read coverage stops 3 residues before the CDR3 terminus; the germline J gene supplies the remainder. V usage is TRBV20-1 and J usage is TRBJ2-7; D perhaps matches TRBD2 (7 bases). V dropped 3 bases and J dropped 5 bases, with 14 bases sitting between them. The germline V gene encodes CDR1 DFQATT and CDR2 SNEGSKA (reference sequence). The CDR3 is 13 amino acids. The sequenced CDR3 bases are TGCAGTGCTAGGGCGGGGGCGGCCGACGAG. It translates to CSARAGAADE. The CDR3 as a whole reads CSARAGAADEQYF.

For this clone: The CDR3 extends 3 residues past the end of the read, so its final part is completed from the germline J gene. The chain has TRBV7-9 and TRBJ1-2, with D perhaps matching TRBD1 (6 bases). The CDR3 has 12 amino acids. In germline, CDR1 is SEHNR, CDR2 FQNEAQ (reference sequence). CDR3 DNA (partial): TGTGCCAGCAGCTTAGGACAGGTCGGC. Encoded protein: CASSLGQVG. The complete CDR3 protein is CASSLGQVGYTF.

As for this clone: The sequence runs out 3 residues before the end of the CDR3; the remainder is reconstructed from the germline J gene. J is TRBJ1-1 and V is TRBV5-6; the D is unclear. Germline V lookup: CDR1 SGHDT, CDR2 YYEEEE. The CDR3 spans 13 residues. CDR3 protein: CASSPYEASEAFF. Partial CDR3 DNA: TGTGCCAGCAGCCCGTATGAGGCTTCGGAA.

Points on this clone: The CDR3 end falls 3 residues outside the read, so it is completed with the germline J gene. The chain couples TRBV12-3 or TRBV12-4 to TRBJ1-4, with TRBD1 matching 7 bases. The CDR3 length is 13 residues. With V trimmed by 5 bases and J by 3 bases, 0 bases remained unmatched. The CDR3 sequence is CASSGTANEKLFF. The sequenced CDR3 bases are TGTGCCAGCAGTGGGACAGCTAATGAAAAA.

As concerns this clone: The read stops 3 residues short of the end of the CDR3; the missing end is completed from the germline J gene. The chain is built from TRBV5-5 and TRBJ2-3; 11 bases fit TRBD2. The CDR3 covers 13 residues. Germline loops: CDR1 SGHKS, CDR2 YYEKEE (reference sequence). The CDR3 spells CASNLAGGETQYF. CDR3 bases read: TGTGCCAGCAATCTAGCGGGAGGAGAGACG.

Regarding this clone: The read finishes 3 residues shy of the CDR3 end, and the germline J gene is used to complete it. The chain links TRBV7-2 to TRBJ1-2, with TRBD1 matching 8 bases. The CDR3 spans 12 residues. The germline V gene has CDR1 SGHTA and CDR2 FQGNSA. The CDR3 protein is CASTQGARDYTF. The CDR3 bases that were read are TGTGCCAGCACCCAGGGGGCCAGGGAC.

About this clone itself: The read gets to within 3 residues of the CDR3 end, and the germline J gene fills in the rest. The V call is TRBV6-1, the J call TRBJ2-7, with 7 nucleotides matching TRBD1. Trimming took 4 bases from V and 6 from J; bases not matched to a gene: 12. CDR3 size: 15 residues. CDR1 MNHNS and CDR2 SASEGT come from the germline V gene. CDR3 protein: CASSGNRGLSGEQYF. The covered CDR3 bases are TGTGCCAGCAGTGGCAACAGGGGCCTCTCCGGCGAG.

Note on this clone: From the germline J gene comes the end of the CDR3, since the read stops 3 residues before it. The chain carries TRBV11-3 and TRBJ2-1; no clear D. CDR1 is SGHNT, CDR2 YENEEA, per germline. Trimming left V 0 bases short and J 5 bases short, with 5 bases between. The CDR3 consists of 13 residues. The CDR3 sequence: CASSLDSHNEQFF. The sequenced part of the CDR3 DNA is TGTGCCAGCAGCTTAGATAGCCACAATGAG.

For this clone: Sequencing ends 3 residues short of the CDR3 end; the germline J gene provides the rest. V gene TRBV29-1 combines with J gene TRBJ1-3, with a possible D match to TRBD1 (6 bases). V dropped 4 bases and J dropped 4 bases, with 14 bases sitting between them. Germline CDR1 is SQVTM and CDR2 is ANQGSEA. The CDR3 contains 14 residues. The CDR3 DNA, read in part, is TGCAGCGTTGTCGACAGGTCGAAAGGAAACACC. Translation gives CSVVDRSKGNT. From start to end, the CDR3 is CSVVDRSKGNTIYF.

Concerning this clone: The read finishes 3 residues shy of the CDR3 end, and the germline J gene is used to complete it. The chain carries TRBV14 and TRBJ2-7; tentatively, D is TRBD1 or TRBD2 (5 bases each). Germline-derived CDR1 and CDR2 are SGHDN and FVKESK. The CDR3 loop spans 14 amino acids. V was cut by 1 base and J by 3 bases, with 10 bases left in between. The CDR3 bases that were read are TGTGCCAGCAGCCAAGGAGGGGCTGACTACGAG. It codes for CASSQGGADYE. The whole CDR3 region reads CASSQGGADYEQYF. The whole variable domain, remainder taken from reference TRBV14 and TRBJ2-7, is EAGVTQFPSHSVIEKGQTVTLRCDPISGHDNLYWYRRVMGKEIKFLLHFVKESKQDESGMPNNRFLAERTGGTYSTLKVQPAELEDSGVYFCASSQGGADYEQYFGPGTRLTVT.

In regard to this clone: The CDR3 end is not reached by the read, which stops 3 residues before it; the germline J gene fills it in. The chain is built from TRBV6-1 and TRBJ2-5; 11 nucleotides match TRBD2. The CDR3 is made up of 16 amino acids. Germline V gives CDR1 MNHNS, CDR2 SASEGT. The trim removed 2 bases at V and 1 base at J, leaving 3 bases unmatched. The CDR3 bases that were read are TGTGCCAGCAGTGAAAGGCTAGCGGGGGGCCAAGAGACC. Its translation is CASSERLAGGQET. The full CDR3 reads CASSERLAGGQETQYF.

Note on this clone: The read ends 3 residues early relative to the CDR3; the germline J gene fills the gap. The chain employs TRBV18 and TRBJ1-2; D possibly corresponds to TRBD1 (5 bases). CDR3 length: 13 amino acids. In germline, CDR1 is KGHSH, CDR2 LQKENI. V was clipped by 6 bases and J by 3 bases, with 11 bases between them. CDR3 DNA, as far as it was read: TGTGCCAGCTCGCAGGGCCGGGACTATGGC. This gives the protein CASSQGRDYG. In full, the CDR3 reads CASSQGRDYGYTF.

With respect to this clone: The DNA ends 3 residues before the CDR3 does, and the rest of the CDR3 is filled in from the germline J gene. The chain combines TRBV7-6 with TRBJ2-5; maybe TRBD2 (7 bases). Germline V gene sequence: CDR1 SGHVS, CDR2 FNYEAQ. CDR3 length equals 14 residues. With 5 bases removed from V and 5 bases from J, the gap between germline ends came to 15 bases. The part of the CDR3 DNA that was read is TGTGCCAGCAGCCAAGGGGGGGTAGCGGAGACC. It translates to CASSQGGVAET. The complete CDR3 reads CASSQGGVAETQYF.